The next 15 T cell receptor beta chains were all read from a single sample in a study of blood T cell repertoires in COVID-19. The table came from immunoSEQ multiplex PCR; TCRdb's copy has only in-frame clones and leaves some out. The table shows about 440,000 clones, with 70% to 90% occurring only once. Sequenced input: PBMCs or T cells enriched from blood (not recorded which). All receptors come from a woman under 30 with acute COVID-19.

The CDR3 reads CASSRLVSDYEQYF. In nucleotides, the CDR3 is TGTGCCAGCAGTCGACTAGTAAGTGACTACGAGCAGTACTTC. The chain uses TRBV28 and TRBJ2-7; the D gene is possibly TRBD2 (6 bases). The CDR3 is 14 residues long. V was cut by 5 bases and J by 3 bases, with 14 bases left in between. Germline V lookup: CDR1 MDHEN, CDR2 SYDVKM.

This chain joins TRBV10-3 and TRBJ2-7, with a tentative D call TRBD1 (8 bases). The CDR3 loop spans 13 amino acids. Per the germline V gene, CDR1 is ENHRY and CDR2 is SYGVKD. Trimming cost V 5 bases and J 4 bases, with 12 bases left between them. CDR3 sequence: CAISRGDRYEQYF. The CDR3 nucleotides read TGTGCCATCAGTCGGGGGGACAGGTACGAGCAGTACTTC.

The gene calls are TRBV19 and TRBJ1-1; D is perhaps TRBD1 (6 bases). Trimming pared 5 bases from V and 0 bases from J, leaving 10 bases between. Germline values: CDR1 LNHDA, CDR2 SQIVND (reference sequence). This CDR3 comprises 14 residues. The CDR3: CASSQGFMNTEAFF. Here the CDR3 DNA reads TGTGCCAGTAGTCAGGGGTTCATGAACACTGAAGCTTTCTTT.

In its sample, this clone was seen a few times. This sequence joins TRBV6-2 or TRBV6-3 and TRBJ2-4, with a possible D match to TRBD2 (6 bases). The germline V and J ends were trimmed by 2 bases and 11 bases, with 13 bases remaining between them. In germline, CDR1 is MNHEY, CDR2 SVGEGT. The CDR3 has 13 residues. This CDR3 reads CASSYHAGPFQYF. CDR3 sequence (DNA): TGTGCCAGCAGTTACCATGCGGGGCCTTTTCAGTACTTC.

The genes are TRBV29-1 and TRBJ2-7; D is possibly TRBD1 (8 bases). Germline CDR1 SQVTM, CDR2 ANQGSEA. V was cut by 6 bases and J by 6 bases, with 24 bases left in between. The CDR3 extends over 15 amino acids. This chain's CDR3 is CSVGIGQGGGLEQYF. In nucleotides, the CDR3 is TGCAGCGTGGGGATCGGACAGGGAGGGGGTCTCGAGCAGTACTTC.

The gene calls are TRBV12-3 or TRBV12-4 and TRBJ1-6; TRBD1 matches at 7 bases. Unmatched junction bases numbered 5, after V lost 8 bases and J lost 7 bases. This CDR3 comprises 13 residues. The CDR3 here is CASAGGQNSPLHF. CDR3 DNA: TGTGCCAGCGCCGGGGGACAGAATTCACCCCTCCACTTT.

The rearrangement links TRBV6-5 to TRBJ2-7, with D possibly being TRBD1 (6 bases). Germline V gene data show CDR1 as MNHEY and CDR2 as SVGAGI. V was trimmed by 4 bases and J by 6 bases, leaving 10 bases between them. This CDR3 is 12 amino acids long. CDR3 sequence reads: CASSFAGVEQYF. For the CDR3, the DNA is TGTGCCAGCAGTTTCGCAGGGGTCGAGCAGTACTTC.

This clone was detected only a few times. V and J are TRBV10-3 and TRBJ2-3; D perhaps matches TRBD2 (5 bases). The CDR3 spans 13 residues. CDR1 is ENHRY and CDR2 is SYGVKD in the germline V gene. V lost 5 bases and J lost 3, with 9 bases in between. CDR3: CAISPGTTDTQYF. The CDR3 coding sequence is TGTGCCATCAGTCCGGGAACTACAGATACGCAGTATTTT.

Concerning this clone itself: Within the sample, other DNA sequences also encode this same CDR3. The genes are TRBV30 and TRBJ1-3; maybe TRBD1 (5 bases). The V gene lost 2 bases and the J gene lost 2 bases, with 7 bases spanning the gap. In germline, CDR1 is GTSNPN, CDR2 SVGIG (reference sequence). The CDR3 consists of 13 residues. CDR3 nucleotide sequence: TGTGCCTGGAGTTCGGGGGCTGGAAACACCATATATTTT. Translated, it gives CAWSSGAGNTIYF.

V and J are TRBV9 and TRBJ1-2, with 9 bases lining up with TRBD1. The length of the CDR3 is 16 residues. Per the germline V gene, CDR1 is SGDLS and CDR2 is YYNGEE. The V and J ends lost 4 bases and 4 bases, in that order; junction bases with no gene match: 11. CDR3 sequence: CASSPREDRGFYGYTF. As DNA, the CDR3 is TGTGCCAGCAGCCCCCGTGAGGACAGGGGATTCTATGGCTACACCTTC. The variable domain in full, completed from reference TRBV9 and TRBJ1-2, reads DSGVTQTPKHLITATGQRVTLRCSPRSGDLSVYWYQQSLDQGLQFLIQYYNGEERAKGNILERFSAQQFPDLHSELNLSSLELGDSALYFCASSPREDRGFYGYTFGSGTRLTVV.

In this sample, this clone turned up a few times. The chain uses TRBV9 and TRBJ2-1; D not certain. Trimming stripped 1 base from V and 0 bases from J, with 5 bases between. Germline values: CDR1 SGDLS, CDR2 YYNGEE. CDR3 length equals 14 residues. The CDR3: CASSVTSSYNEQFF. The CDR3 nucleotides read TGTGCCAGCAGCGTAACGAGCTCCTACAATGAGCAGTTCTTC. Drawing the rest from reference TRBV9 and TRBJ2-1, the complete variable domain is DSGVTQTPKHLITATGQRVTLRCSPRSGDLSVYWYQQSLDQGLQFLIQYYNGEERAKGNILERFSAQQFPDLHSELNLSSLELGDSALYFCASSVTSSYNEQFFGPGTRLTVL.

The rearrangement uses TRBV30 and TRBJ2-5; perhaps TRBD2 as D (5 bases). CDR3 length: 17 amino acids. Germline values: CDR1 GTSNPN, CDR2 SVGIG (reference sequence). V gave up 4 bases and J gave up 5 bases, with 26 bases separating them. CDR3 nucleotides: TGTGCCTGGAATGGGGAGCCTCTTGTGTTCTCCGGCGAGACCCAGTACTTC. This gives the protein CAWNGEPLVFSGETQYF.

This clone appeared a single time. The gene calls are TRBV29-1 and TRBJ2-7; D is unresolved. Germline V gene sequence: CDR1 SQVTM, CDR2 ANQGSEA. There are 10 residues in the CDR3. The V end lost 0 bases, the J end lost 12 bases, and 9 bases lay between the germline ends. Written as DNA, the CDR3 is TGCAGCGTTGAAGACGGGTTTTGGTACTTC. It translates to CSVEDGFWYF.

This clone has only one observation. CDR3 protein: CAITIGQGPLYGYTF. CDR3 nucleotide sequence: TGTGCCATCACTATCGGACAGGGGCCCCTCTATGGCTACACCTTC. V is TRBV10-3 and J is TRBJ1-2; 9 bases map to TRBD1. Losses at the gene ends were 7 bases for V and 4 bases for J; bases not matched to a gene: 10. The CDR3 consists of 15 residues. From germline, CDR1 is ENHRY and CDR2 SYGVKD.

CDR3 loop: CASSLTSGGAGTQYF. CDR3 DNA sequence: TGTGCCAGCAGCCTGACTAGCGGGGGGGCCGGTACGCAGTATTTT. The J gene is TRBJ2-3, the V gene TRBV5-4; 14 bases match TRBD2. Germline V lookup: CDR1 SGHNT, CDR2 YYREEE (reference sequence). Trimming took 4 bases from V and 8 from J; bases not matched to a gene: 6. The CDR3 contains 15 residues.